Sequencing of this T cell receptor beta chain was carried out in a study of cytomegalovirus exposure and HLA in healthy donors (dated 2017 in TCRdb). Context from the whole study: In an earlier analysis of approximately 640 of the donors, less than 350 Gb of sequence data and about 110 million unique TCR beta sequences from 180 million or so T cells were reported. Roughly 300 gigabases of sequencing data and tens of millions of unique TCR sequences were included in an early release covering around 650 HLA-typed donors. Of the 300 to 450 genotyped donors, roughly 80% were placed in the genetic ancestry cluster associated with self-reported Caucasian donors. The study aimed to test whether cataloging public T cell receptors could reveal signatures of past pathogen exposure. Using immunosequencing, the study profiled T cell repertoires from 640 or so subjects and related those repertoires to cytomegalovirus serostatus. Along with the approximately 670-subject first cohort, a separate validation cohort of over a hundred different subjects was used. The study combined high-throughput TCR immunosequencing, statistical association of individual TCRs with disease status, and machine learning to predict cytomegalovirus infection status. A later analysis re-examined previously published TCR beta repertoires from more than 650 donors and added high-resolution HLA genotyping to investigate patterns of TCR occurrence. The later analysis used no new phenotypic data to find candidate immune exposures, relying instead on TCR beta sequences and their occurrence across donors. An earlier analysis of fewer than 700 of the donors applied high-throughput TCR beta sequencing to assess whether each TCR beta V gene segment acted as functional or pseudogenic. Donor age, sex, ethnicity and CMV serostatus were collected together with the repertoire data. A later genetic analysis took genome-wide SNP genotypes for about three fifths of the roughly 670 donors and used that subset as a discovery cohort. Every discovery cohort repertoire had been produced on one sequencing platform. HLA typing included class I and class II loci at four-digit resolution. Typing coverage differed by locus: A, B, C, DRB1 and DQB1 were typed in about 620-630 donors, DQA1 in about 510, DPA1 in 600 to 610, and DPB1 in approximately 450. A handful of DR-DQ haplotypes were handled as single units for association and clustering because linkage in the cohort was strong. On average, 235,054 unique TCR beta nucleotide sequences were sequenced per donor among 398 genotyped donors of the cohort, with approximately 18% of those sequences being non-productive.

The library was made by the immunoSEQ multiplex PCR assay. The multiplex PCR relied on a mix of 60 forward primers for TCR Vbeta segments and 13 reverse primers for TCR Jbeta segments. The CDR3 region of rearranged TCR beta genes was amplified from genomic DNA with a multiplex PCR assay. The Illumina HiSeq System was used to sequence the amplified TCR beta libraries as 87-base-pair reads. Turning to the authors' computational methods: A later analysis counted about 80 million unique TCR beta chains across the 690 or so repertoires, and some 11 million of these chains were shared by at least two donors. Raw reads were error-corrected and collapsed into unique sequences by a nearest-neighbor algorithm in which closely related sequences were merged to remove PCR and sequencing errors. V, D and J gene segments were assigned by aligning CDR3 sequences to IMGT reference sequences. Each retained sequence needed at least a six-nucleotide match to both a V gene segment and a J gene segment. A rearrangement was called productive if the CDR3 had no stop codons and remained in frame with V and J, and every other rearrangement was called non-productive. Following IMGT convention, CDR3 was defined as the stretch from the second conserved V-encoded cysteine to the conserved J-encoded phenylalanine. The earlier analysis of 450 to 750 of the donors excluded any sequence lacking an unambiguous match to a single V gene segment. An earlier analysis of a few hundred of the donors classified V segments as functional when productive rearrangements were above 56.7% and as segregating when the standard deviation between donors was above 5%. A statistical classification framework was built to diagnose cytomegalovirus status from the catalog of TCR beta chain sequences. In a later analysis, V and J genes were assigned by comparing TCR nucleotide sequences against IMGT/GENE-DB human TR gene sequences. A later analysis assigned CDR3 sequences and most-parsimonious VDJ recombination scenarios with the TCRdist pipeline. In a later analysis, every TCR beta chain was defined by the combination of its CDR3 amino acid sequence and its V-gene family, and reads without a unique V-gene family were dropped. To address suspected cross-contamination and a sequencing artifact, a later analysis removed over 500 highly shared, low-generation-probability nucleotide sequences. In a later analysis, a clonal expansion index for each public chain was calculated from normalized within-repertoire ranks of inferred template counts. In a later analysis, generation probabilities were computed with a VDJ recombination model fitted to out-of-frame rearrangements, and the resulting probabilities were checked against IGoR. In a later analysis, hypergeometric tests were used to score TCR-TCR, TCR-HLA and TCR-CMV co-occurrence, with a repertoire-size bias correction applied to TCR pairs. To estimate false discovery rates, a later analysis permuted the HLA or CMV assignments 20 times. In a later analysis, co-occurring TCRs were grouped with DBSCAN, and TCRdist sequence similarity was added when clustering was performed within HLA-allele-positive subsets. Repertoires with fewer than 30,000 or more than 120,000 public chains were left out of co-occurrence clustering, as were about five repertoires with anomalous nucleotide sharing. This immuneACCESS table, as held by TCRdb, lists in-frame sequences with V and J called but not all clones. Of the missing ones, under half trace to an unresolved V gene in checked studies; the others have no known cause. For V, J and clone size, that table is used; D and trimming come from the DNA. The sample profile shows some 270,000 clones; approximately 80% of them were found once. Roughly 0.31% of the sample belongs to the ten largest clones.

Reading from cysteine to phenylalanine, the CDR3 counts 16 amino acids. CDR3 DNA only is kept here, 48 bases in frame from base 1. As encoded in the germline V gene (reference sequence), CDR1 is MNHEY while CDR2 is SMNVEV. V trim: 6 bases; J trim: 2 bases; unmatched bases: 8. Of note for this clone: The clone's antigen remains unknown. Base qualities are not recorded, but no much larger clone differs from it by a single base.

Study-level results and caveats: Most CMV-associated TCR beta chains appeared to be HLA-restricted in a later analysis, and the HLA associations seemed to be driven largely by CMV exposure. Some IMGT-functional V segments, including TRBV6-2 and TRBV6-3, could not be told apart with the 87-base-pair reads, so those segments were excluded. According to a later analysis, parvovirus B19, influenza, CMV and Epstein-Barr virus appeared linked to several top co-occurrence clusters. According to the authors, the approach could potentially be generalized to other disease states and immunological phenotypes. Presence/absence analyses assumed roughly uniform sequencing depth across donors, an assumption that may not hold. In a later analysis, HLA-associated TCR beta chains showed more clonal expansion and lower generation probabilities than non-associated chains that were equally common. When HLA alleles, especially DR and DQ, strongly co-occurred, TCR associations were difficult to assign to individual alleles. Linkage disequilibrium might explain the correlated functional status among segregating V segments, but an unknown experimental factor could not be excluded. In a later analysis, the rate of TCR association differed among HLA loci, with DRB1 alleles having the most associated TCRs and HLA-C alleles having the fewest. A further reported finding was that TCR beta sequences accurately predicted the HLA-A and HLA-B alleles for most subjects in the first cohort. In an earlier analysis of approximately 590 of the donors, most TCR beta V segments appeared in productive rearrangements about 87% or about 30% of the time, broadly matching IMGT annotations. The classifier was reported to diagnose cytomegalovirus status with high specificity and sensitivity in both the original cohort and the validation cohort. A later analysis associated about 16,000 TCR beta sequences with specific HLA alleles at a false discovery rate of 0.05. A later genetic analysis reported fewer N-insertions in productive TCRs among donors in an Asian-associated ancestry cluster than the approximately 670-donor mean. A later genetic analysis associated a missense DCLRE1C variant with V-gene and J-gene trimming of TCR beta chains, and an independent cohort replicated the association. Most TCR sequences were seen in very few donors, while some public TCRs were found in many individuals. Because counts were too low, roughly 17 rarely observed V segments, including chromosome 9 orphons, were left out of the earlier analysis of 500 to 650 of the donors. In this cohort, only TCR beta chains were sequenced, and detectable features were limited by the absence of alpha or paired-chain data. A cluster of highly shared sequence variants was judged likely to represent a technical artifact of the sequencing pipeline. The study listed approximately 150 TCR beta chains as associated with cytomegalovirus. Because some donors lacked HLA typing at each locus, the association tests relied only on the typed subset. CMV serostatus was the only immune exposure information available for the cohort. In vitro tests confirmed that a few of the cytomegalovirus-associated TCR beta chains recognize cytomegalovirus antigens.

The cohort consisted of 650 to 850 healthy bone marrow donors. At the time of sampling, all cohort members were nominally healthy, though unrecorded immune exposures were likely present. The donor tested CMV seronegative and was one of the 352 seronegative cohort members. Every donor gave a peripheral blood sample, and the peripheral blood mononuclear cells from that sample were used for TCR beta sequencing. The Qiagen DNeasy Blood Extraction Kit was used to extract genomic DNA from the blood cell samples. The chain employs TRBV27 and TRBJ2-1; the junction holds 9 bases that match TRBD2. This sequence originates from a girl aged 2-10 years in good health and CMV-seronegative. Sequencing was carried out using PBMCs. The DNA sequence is TGTGCCAGCAGAGGAATTAGCGGGGGCGCCTACAATGAGCAGTTCTTC. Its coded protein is CASRGISGGAYNEQFF.